What follows describes a single TCR beta chain. Its cognate antigen has yet to be identified. Per-base quality was not reported, and no clone a single base away is much larger than it. Starting from 400 ng RNA, TCR libraries were constructed with the Immunoverse kit using molecular barcoded adaptors that cover the alpha/delta and beta/gamma chains. TCR library preparation used the same RNA that was used for transcriptome sequencing. Sequencing of the TCR libraries was done on an Illumina HiSeq 4000 with 2 x 150 cycles. The paper's processing steps were these. TCR reads were aligned to human V, D, J and C references and assembled into CDR3 clonotypes with MiXCR, including quality filtering and error correction. The tcR package in R was used for analysis of clonotype counts and gene usage diversity. Raw mapping reads were checked after the RNA-seq reads had been mapped by STAR aligner version 2.5.3a onto the human GRCh37 genome. To test the effect of sequencing depth on detected clonotypes, IR-seq fastq files were randomly downsampled using Seqtk 1.3. The raw public data were reprocessed by TCRdb itself: fastp quality trimming at Q25, MiXCR clonotype calling, in-frame beta chains only. Each entry merges the rows of one CDR3 protein and shows their most common DNA and genes. For this entry, the V and J calls and clone size follow TCRdb and not the study's own pipeline. For this sample the table gives 85,000 to 100,000 distinct CDR3 sequences, of which about 22% were detected only once. The ten largest make up around 10% of the sample.

The germline V gene gives CDR1 as SGHRS and CDR2 as YFSETQ. The CDR3 covers 14 residues, taking in both the cysteine and the phenylalanine. The retained sequence is limited to the CDR3, 42 bases, with the frame set at the first base. These data belong to a study of read filtering for tumor transcriptome and immune sequencing (TCRdb year 2020). Study-level background: The cohort had 16 to 20 male and 14 female patients with a mean age of roughly 62 years, ranging from about 40 to 85. Whole-transcriptome libraries were prepared with the TruSeq RNA Access Library Prep Kit after DNase treatment. One of the main goals was to work out a read-filtering strategy for immune repertoire data, in particular whether clonotypes backed by only a single read should be removed. TCR repertoires obtained by targeted immune repertoire sequencing and by bulk whole-transcriptome sequencing performed on the same bone marrow samples were compared. TCR-region mapped reads per sample ranged from about 4.05 to 11 million with IR-seq versus only roughly 80 to 1273 with RNA-seq. Under revised international staging, about 8 patients fell into R-ISS I, more than 15 into R-ISS II and about seven into R-ISS III. What the study reported, not specific to this receptor: Compared with RNA-seq, IR-seq captured clonotypes at much higher depth and more reliably, and a smaller IR-seq throughput was enough to identify most shared clonotypes. Rather than purified T cells, the sorted CD138-negative fraction was a mixed bone marrow immune population. In IR-seq, single-read clonotypes were roughly 84% of clonotypes but about 3.5% of total reads; in RNA-seq they were roughly 72% of clonotypes and 35% to 45% of reads. When single-read clonotypes were removed, the proportions of shared clonotypes in IR-seq and RNA-seq correlated more strongly.

Every patient had bone marrow sampled at the time of active disease. Bone marrow mononuclear cells were isolated by Ficoll-Hypaque density gradient centrifugation. To remove myeloma plasma cells, the cells were labeled with CD138 magnetic microbeads on a MACS separator, and CD138-negative cells were then collected by negative selection. Purity of the isolated cells was checked by flow cytometry on an Attune NxT using CD138 antibodies. TRIzol reagent was used to extract total RNA, which was then quantified with a NanoDrop spectrophotometer. For each patient, paired RNA-seq and IR-seq were run on the CD138-negative bone marrow sample from that patient.

This sequence uses TRBV5-1 and TRBJ2-1; matching of 6 bases hints at TRBD2 as the D gene. Gene TRBJ2-7 matches the end of the DNA better, so the J call may be wrong. The receptor's source is a donor at least 40 years old with multiple myeloma. Source material: a population of CD138-negative cells sorted from bone marrow. In light of the paper, this sample's cell subset or site label describes: bone marrow mononuclear cells depleted of CD138+ plasma/myeloma cells by negative magnetic selection. The CDR3 region has the sequence CASSLRGSYNEQYF. The DNA sequence reads TGCGCCAGCAGCTTGCGGGGGTCCTACAATGAGCAGTACTTC.